A selection of T cell receptor beta chains follows, all from one sample in a study of blood T cell repertoires in COVID-19. Clones were read by immunoSEQ multiplex PCR, and TCRdb kept only the in-frame ones, dropping some. Of about 97,000 clones in the sample, more than 85% were seen once. The specimen was peripheral blood. The receptors were sampled from a man between 50 and 59 years old with active or convalescent COVID-19. Each CDR3 is given without its conserved first and last residue.

v_call	j_call	cdr3_aa
TRBV27	TRBJ1-2	ASRTDREYGYT
TRBV19	TRBJ2-3	ASSMQGVGSSTDTQY
TRBV7-2	TRBJ2-3	ASSSQTGGADTQY
TRBV10-3	TRBJ2-5	AISPTSGGAETQY
TRBV12-3/TRBV12-4	TRBJ2-6	ASTSVGANVLT
TRBV2	TRBJ1-1	ASSPGGGAGETEAF
TRBV27	TRBJ1-5	ASSSNRDSQPQH
TRBV28	TRBJ1-4	ASSGASRANEKLF
TRBV18	TRBJ1-1	ASSSGQGESTEAF
TRBV9	TRBJ1-3	ASSVDSGSGNTIY
TRBV5-4	TRBJ2-6	ASSLGAGANVLT
TRBV24-1	TRBJ1-5	ATSDLGAYNQPQH
TRBV4-2	TRBJ1-1	ASSQDSPKAEAF
TRBV28	TRBJ2-1	ASSGTSGGNNEQF
TRBV5-5	TRBJ1-1	ASSLHPGQNTEAF
TRBV7-6	TRBJ2-7	ASSLSEGGYEQY
TRBV10-3	TRBJ1-3	AISPSGGGSGNTIY
TRBV5-4	TRBJ1-1	ASSLEWGDTEAF
TRBV9	TRBJ2-7	ASSSRDRIAAHEQY
TRBV7-5	TRBJ2-3	VRSSREDTQY
TRBV18	TRBJ2-2	ASSPLTGTGNTGELF
TRBV21-1	TRBJ2-3	ASSSGLAGGPADTQY
TRBV5-5	TRBJ2-5	ASSTQGTQETQY
TRBV7-9	TRBJ1-1	ASSLGGGERTEAF
TRBV7-2	TRBJ1-2	ASSHDTGTGVVYGYT
TRBV4-3	TRBJ1-2	ASSQDHAGTFHYGYT
TRBV6-5	TRBJ2-5	ASSYGTGMGEETQY
TRBV5-1	TRBJ2-3	ASSPGTQGGDTQY
TRBV5-1	TRBJ1-5	ASSSQGGHNQPQH
TRBV11-2	TRBJ1-1	ASSSGQGDTEAF
TRBV23-1	TRBJ1-6	ASSQAYEERPLH
TRBV28	TRBJ1-1	ASSLGTGGWTEAF
TRBV20-1	TRBJ1-2	SARQDYGYT
TRBV12-3/TRBV12-4	TRBJ1-1	ASRLGNPTEAF
TRBV7-6	TRBJ2-1	ASSLTSYNEQF